One sample yielded the 23 T cell receptor beta chains listed below, sequenced in a study of cytomegalovirus exposure and HLA in healthy donors. A multiplex PCR was run with 60 Vbeta primers and 13 Jbeta primers. Produced via immunoSEQ multiplex PCR; TCRdb's table is partial and in-frame only. The sample includes 150,000 or so clones. Sequencing used PBMCs. All receptors derive from a woman between 50 and 59 years old in good health and CMV-seronegative.

The CDR3 region is CASSIDSGAGGQYF. CDR3 DNA: TGTGCCAGTAGTATAGATTCGGGAGCGGGGGGCCAGTACTTC. The chain recombines TRBV19 with TRBJ2-7, with 9 bases identical to TRBD2. CDR1 is LNHDA, CDR2 SQIVND, per germline (reference sequence). Losses at the gene ends were 0 bases for V and 10 bases for J; bases not matched to a gene: 7. The CDR3 extends over 14 amino acids.

The chain combines TRBV27 with TRBJ1-6, with TRBD1 matching over 8 bases. V lost 5 bases and J lost 9; bases outside the gene matches: 12. This CDR3 comprises 16 residues. Germline V gene data show CDR1 as MNHEY and CDR2 as SMNVEV (reference sequence). Here the CDR3 reads CASSHWTGRKGSPLHF. CDR3 nucleotide sequence: TGTGCCAGCAGTCACTGGACAGGGAGGAAGGGTTCACCCCTCCACTTT.

The chain has TRBV18 and TRBJ2-2, with 7 bases lining up with TRBD1. Per germline, CDR1 KGHSH and CDR2 LQKENI. The CDR3 is 17 residues long. After removal of 4 bases from V and 7 bases from J, the junction contained 15 bases not matched to a gene. The CDR3 coding sequence is TGTGCCAGCTCACGCCTCAAATCTACAGGGGCTGGCGGGGAGCTGTTTTTT. It is translated as CASSRLKSTGAGGELFF.

The chain uses TRBV29-1 and TRBJ2-5; TRBD2 matches 7 bases. This CDR3 spans 13 amino acids. The ends lost 5 bases at V and 1 base at J; junction bases unmatched: 4. Germline V gene lookup returns CDR1 SQVTM and CDR2 ANQGSEA. CDR3 sequence reads: CSVRGTIQETQYF. CDR3 DNA sequence: TGCAGCGTTCGAGGGACTATCCAAGAGACCCAGTACTTC.

The gene calls are TRBV28 and TRBJ2-7; 11 bases are shared with TRBD1. From germline, CDR1 is MDHEN and CDR2 SYDVKM. The trim removed 3 bases at V and 7 bases at J, leaving 8 bases unmatched. This CDR3 has 15 amino acids. The CDR3 reads CASSFRDRGAGEQYF. The CDR3 region has the DNA TGTGCCAGCAGTTTCCGGGACAGGGGGGCAGGGGAGCAGTACTTC.

The chain uses TRBV6-5 and TRBJ1-6; 8 nucleotides align to TRBD1. V gave up 7 bases and J gave up 6 bases; unmatched junction bases: 8. The germline CDR1 and CDR2 sequences are MNHEY and SVGAGI. This CDR3 is 15 amino acids long. The CDR3 region has the DNA TGTGCCAGCACCAGACAGGGGTTGCCTAATTCACCCCTCCACTTT. Its translation: CASTRQGLPNSPLHF.

The chain couples TRBV2 to TRBJ1-2; D is unclear. The germline V and J ends were trimmed by 2 bases and 3 bases, with 10 bases remaining between them. There are 14 residues in the CDR3. Germline lookup yields CDR1 SNHLY and CDR2 FYNNEI. Written as DNA, the CDR3 is TGTGCCAGCAGTGAATCTACAGAGTACTATGGCTACACCTTC. Amino acid sequence: CASSESTEYYGYTF.

This chain joins TRBV11-1 and TRBJ2-5, with 8 bases identical to TRBD1. With 1 base clipped from V and 14 bases from J, the junction kept 3 bases outside the gene matches. The germline V gene encodes CDR1 SGHAT and CDR2 FQDESV (reference sequence). This CDR3 has 11 residues. In DNA form, the CDR3 reads TGTGCCAGCAGCTTAGGACAGGGGATATACTTC. This translates into CASSLGQGIYF.

The chain carries TRBV7-8 and TRBJ1-3, with D possibly TRBD1 on 6 matching bases. This CDR3 is built from 13 residues. The V end was cut by 5 bases, the J end by 4 bases, with 9 bases between. The V gene's germline CDR1 is SGHVS and CDR2 FQNEAQ. The CDR3 DNA sequence: TGTGCCAGCAGCCCAGGACAGGGAAACACCATATATTTT. Encoded protein: CASSPGQGNTIYF.

A word on this clone: This CDR3 is also generated by other DNA sequences in the sample. V gene TRBV20-1 combines with J gene TRBJ1-2; D ambiguous. The V and J ends lost 6 bases and 3 bases respectively, with 5 bases between them. In germline, CDR1 is DFQATT, CDR2 SNEGSKA (reference sequence). The CDR3 is 10 residues long. CDR3 residues: CSAPDYGYTF. CDR3 DNA: TGCAGTGCCCCCGACTATGGCTACACCTTC.

The rearrangement joins TRBV28 to TRBJ1-3, with TRBD1 as a possible D gene (5 bases). Germline CDR1 reads MDHEN; CDR2 reads SYDVKM. Trimming removed 5 bases from V and 8 bases from J, with 10 bases in between. CDR3 size: 12 residues. The DNA for the CDR3 is TGTGCCAGCAGTGGGGCGGCGGACACCATATATTTT. It yields the protein CASSGAADTIYF.

The chain joins TRBV30 to TRBJ1-4; D gene uncertain. Germline V CDR1 and CDR2: GTSNPN, SVGIG (reference sequence). This CDR3 is built from 11 residues. V was clipped by 8 bases and J by 7 bases, with 11 bases between them. This CDR3 is CAQGVGEKLFF. The DNA for the CDR3 is TGTGCCCAAGGAGTGGGTGAAAAACTGTTTTTT.

The chain recombines TRBV2 with TRBJ2-7, with a possible D match to TRBD2 (5 bases). CDR1 is SNHLY and CDR2 is FYNNEI in the germline V gene. This CDR3 comprises 13 residues. V was trimmed by 11 bases and J by 0 bases, leaving 14 bases between them. CDR3 in amino acids: CAGSAAGSYEQYF. The CDR3 DNA reads TGTGCCGGCTCTGCGGCGGGCTCCTACGAGCAGTACTTC.

J is TRBJ1-1 and V is TRBV4-3; D perhaps matches TRBD1 (6 bases). CDR3 length: 16 amino acids. Germline assignment: CDR1 LGHNA and CDR2 YSLEER. V was clipped by 6 bases and J by 1 base, with 18 bases between them. CDR3 region: CASRSQGSLRNTEAFF. CDR3 DNA: TGCGCCAGCAGGTCACAGGGATCCCTAAGGAACACTGAAGCTTTCTTT.

The chain uses TRBV4-1 and TRBJ2-3; 15 nucleotides agree with TRBD2. This CDR3 is built from 17 residues. The ends lost 4 bases at V and 5 bases at J; junction bases unmatched: 7. From germline, CDR1 is MGHRA and CDR2 YSYEKL. For the CDR3, the DNA is TGCGCCAGCAGCCTTTATGGACTAGCGGGAGGGGGAGATACGCAGTATTTT. It translates to CASSLYGLAGGGDTQYF.

The V call is TRBV5-1, the J call TRBJ2-3, with 8 positions matching TRBD2. CDR3 length: 17 residues. V gave up 7 bases and J gave up 7 bases; unmatched junction bases: 20. Germline V gene lookup returns CDR1 SGHRS and CDR2 YFSETQ. CDR3 coding DNA: TGCGCCAGCTATCCCAGGGAAGCGGGGGCCAGCCCATATACGCAGTATTTT. It specifies CASYPREAGASPYTQYF.

The V gene is TRBV19, the J gene TRBJ2-6; D gene ambiguous. The V gene lost 6 bases and the J gene lost 0 bases, with 3 bases spanning the gap. The CDR3 consists of 13 residues. Germline V gene sequence: CDR1 LNHDA, CDR2 SQIVND (reference sequence). The DNA of the CDR3 is TGTGCCAGTAGCGTCTCTGGGGCCAACGTCCTGACTTTC. It encodes CASSVSGANVLTF.

The gene calls are TRBV6-5 and TRBJ1-2, with a possible D match to TRBD1 (5 bases). The CDR3 runs 14 residues. V gave up 6 bases and J gave up 3 bases, with 14 bases separating them. From germline, CDR1 is MNHEY and CDR2 SVGAGI. The CDR3 region is CASSTQGKHYGYTF. Written as DNA, the CDR3 is TGTGCCAGCAGCACCCAGGGCAAGCACTATGGCTACACCTTC.

This chain connects TRBV5-6 to TRBJ1-6; D unclear. The CDR3 is 14 amino acids. The V end lost 1 base, the J end lost 11 bases, and 13 bases lay between the germline ends. Germline values: CDR1 SGHDT, CDR2 YYEEEE. The CDR3 sequence is CASSLPGGGTPLHF. Written as DNA, the CDR3 is TGTGCCAGCAGCTTGCCTGGCGGAGGAACACCCCTCCACTTT.

The chain is built from TRBV7-3 and TRBJ1-2; D remains unclear. With 5 bases removed from V and 8 bases from J, the gap between germline ends came to 18 bases. Per the germline V gene, CDR1 is SGHTA and CDR2 is FQGTGA. The length of the CDR3 is 14 residues. CDR3 nucleotide sequence: TGTGCCAGCAGCGATGGGTCTGATAGGGAGGGCTACACCTTC. It encodes CASSDGSDREGYTF.

V is TRBV6-8 and J is TRBJ2-7; a weak D match, TRBD1 (6 bases). Germline lookup yields CDR1 MNHGY and CDR2 SAAAGT. The CDR3 is 15 amino acids. Deletions cut 5 bases from V and 5 bases from J, with 19 bases between. CDR3 protein: CASSKNQGYGHEQYF. Here the CDR3 DNA reads TGTGCCAGCAGTAAAAATCAGGGGTATGGCCACGAGCAGTACTTC.

The CDR3 protein is CAWSLSGVQETQYF. CDR3 bases: TGTGCCTGGAGTCTTAGCGGAGTACAAGAGACCCAGTACTTC. The chain recombines TRBV30 with TRBJ2-5; D might be TRBD2 (6 bases). The CDR3 length is 14 residues. V lost 2 bases and J lost 2, with 12 bases in between. Germline assignment: CDR1 GTSNPN and CDR2 SVGIG (reference sequence).

J is TRBJ1-4 and V is TRBV19; no reliable D call. V was pared by 5 bases and J by 4 bases, with 14 bases between. Germline CDR1 LNHDA, CDR2 SQIVND (reference sequence). CDR3 size: 15 residues. CDR3 sequence (DNA): TGTGCCAGTAGTCCTCGGACTCCAGATAATGAAAAACTGTTTTTT. This codes for CASSPRTPDNEKLFF.